Sequencing of this TCR beta chain was carried out in a study of blood T cell repertoires in COVID-19. Study summary: The samples span acute and convalescent COVID-19 from the United States, Italy and Spain.

Using immunoSEQ multiplex PCR, the repertoire was profiled, and TCRdb retains in-frame clones only, with some absent. The sample contains 250,000 or so clones, about four fifths of which appear only once. Looked up from germline, CDR1 is SNHLY and CDR2 is FYNNEI. Trimming shortened V by 4 bases and J by 0 bases, and 12 bases separated the two germline ends. The CDR3 runs 15 residues. This chain uses TRBV2 with TRBJ1-1; the D gene is possibly TRBD1 (6 bases). This clonotype was obtained from a woman in her seventies with acute or convalescent COVID-19. Source material: peripheral blood. The CDR3 bases are TGTGCCAGCAGTGTCCAGGGGCCCATGAACACTGAAGCTTTCTTT. Its translation: CASSVQGPMNTEAFF.